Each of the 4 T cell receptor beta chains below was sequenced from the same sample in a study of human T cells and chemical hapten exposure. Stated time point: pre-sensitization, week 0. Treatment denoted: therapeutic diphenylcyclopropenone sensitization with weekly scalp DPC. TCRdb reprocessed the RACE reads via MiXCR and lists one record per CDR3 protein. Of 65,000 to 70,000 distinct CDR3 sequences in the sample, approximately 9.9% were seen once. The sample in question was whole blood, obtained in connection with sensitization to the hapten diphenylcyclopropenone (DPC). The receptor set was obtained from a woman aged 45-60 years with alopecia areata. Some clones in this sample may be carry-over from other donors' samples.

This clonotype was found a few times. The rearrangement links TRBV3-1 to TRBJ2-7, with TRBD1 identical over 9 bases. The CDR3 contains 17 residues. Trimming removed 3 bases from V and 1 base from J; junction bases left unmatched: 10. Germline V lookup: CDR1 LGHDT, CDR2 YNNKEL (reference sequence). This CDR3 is CASSHNLPGTGSYEQYF. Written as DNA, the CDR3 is TGTGCCAGCAGCCACAACCTCCCCGGGACAGGGTCCTACGAGCAGTACTTC.

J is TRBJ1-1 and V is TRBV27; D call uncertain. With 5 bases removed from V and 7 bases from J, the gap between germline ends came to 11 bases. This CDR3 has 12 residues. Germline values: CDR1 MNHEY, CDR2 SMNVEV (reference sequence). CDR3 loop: CASSPYTGEAFF. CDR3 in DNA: TGTGCCAGCAGTCCCTACACCGGTGAAGCTTTCTTT.

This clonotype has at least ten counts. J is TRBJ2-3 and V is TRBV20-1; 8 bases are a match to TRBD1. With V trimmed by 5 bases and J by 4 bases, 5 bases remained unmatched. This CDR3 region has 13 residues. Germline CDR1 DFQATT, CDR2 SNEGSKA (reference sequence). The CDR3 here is CSAGQGRADTQYF. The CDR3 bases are TGCAGTGCTGGACAGGGAAGGGCAGATACGCAGTATTTT.

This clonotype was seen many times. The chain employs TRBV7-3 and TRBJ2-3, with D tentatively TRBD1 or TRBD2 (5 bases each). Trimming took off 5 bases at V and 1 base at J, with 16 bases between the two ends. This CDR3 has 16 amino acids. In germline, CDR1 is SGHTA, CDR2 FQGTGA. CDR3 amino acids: CASSLSGLARTDTQYF. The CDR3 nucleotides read TGTGCCAGCAGCCTATCGGGGCTAGCCCGCACAGATACGCAGTATTTT.